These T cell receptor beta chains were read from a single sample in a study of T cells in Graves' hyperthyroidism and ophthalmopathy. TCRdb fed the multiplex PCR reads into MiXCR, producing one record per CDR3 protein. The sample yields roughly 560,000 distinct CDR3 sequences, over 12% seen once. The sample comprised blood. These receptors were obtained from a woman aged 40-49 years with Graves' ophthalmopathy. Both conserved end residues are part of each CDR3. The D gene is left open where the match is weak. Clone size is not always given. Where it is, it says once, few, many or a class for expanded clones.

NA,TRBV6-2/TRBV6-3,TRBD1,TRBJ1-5,TGTGCCAGCAGACCCGGACAGGGTAGAGGAGGCAATCAGCCCCAGCATTTT,CASRPGQGRGGNQPQHF
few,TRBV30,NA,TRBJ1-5,TGTGCCTGGAGTCCGAAGGGTGGGTCGGGACAGCCCCAGCATTTT,CAWSPKGGSGQPQHF
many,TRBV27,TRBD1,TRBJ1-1,TGTGCCAGCAGTCCCAGACCGGGACAGGGGAGTAAGGCTTTCTTT,CASSPRPGQGSKAFF
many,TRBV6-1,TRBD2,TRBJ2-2,TGTGCCAGCAGTGGGAGAATAGCGGGAGCCGGGGAGCTGTTTTTT,CASSGRIAGAGELFF
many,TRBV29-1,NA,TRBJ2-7,TGCAGCGGGGGAGGCCCTAGCTCCTACGAGCAGTACTTC,CSGGGPSSYEQYF
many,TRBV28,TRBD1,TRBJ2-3,TGTGCCAGCAGTCACCAGGGGGTGGATACGCAGTATTTT,CASSHQGVDTQYF
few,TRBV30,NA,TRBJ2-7,TGTGCCTGGAGTCTCCGTCGATACGAGCAGTACTTC,CAWSLRRYEQYF
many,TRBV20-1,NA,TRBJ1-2,TGCAGTGCTCCAAACCGGGACGGCTATGGCTACACCTTC,CSAPNRDGYGYTF
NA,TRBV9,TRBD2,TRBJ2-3,TGTGCCAGCAGCGTTTATTCGGGACTAGCGGGAGGGAAGACAGATACGCAGTATTTT,CASSVYSGLAGGKTDTQYF
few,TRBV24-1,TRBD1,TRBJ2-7,TGTGCCACCAGTGATCCCAGGGGGCCCTCCTACGAGCAGTACTTC,CATSDPRGPSYEQYF
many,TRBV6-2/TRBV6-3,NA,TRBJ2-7,TGTGCCGCGGGCGAGCAGTACTTC,CAAGEQYF
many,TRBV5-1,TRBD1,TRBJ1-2,TGCGCCAGCAGCCCAGGGGGTGGAGAGAATGGCTACACCTTC,CASSPGGGENGYTF
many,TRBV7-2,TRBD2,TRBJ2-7,TGTGCCAGCAGCTTGACTAGCGGGGCATCCTACGAGCAGTACTTC,CASSLTSGASYEQYF
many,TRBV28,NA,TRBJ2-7,TGTGCCAGCAGCTTCGGGACTCTCGCCTACGAGCAGTACTTC,CASSFGTLAYEQYF
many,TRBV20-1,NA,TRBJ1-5,TGCAGTGCTAGATCAGGGGCCGCGGACCAGCCCCAGCATTTT,CSARSGAADQPQHF
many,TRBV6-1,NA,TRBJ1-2,TGTGCCAGCAGGCTGGCGGATAACTATGGCTACACCTTC,CASRLADNYGYTF
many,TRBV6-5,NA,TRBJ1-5,TGTGCCAGCAGTTACACTGGACATGCCCGGGGACCCCAGCATTTT,CASSYTGHARGPQHF